The 19 T cell receptor beta chains below come from one sample, sequenced in a study of blood T cells in healthy people across ages (dated by TCRdb to about 2015). Library method: 5' RACE. Sequencer: Illumina HiSeq 2500. A second about 6 to 11 cycle PCR used a sample-barcoded 5' primer and a J-beta primer mix. TCRdb passed the public sequencing reads through fastp at Q25 and MiXCR, retaining productive beta sequences. Records with the same CDR3 protein are collapsed into one entry carrying the most frequent genes and DNA. The sample includes roughly 1,700,000 distinct CDR3 sequences, with approximately 30% observed a single time. The top ten clones comprise more than 6% of the sample. Sequenced input: blood. The receptors shown here come from a woman aged 25 to 39 in good health.

This clonotype was seen repeatedly, ten times or more. V usage is TRBV15 and J usage is TRBJ2-1; 10 nucleotides line up with TRBD2. J was trimmed by 14 bases and V by 2 bases; bases with no gene match: 6. The CDR3 totals 13 residues. Germline CDR1 reads LNHNV; CDR2 reads YYDKDF (reference sequence). This chain's CDR3 is CATSRNLAGEEFF. DNA for the CDR3: TGTGCCACCAGCAGAAATCTAGCGGGGGAGGAGTTCTTC.

This clonotype was found once. The junction departs from the called germline gene at one end, perhaps through a read error. The V gene is TRBV4-1, the J gene TRBJ1-1, with a possible D match to TRBD1 (5 bases). CDR3 length: 16 amino acids. CDR1 is MGHRA, CDR2 YSYEKL, per germline. The CDR3 DNA reads as TGCGCCAGCAGCCAAGATGTAGGGGCGGTGAACACTGAAACTTTCTTT. Protein product: CASSQDVGAVNTETFF.

The chain is built from TRBV2 and TRBJ1-1, with D unresolved. The germline CDR1 and CDR2 sequences are SNHLY and FYNNEI. This CDR3 has 15 residues. The V end lost 3 bases, the J end lost 4 bases, and 15 bases lay between the germline ends. CDR3 sequence reads: CASSEEGPRSTEAFF. CDR3 nucleotides: TGTGCCAGCAGTGAGGAGGGTCCCCGAAGCACTGAAGCTTTCTTT.

To note about this clonotype: A junction end diverges from the germline sequence, so it may reflect a read error. The chain carries TRBV12-3 or TRBV12-4 and TRBJ1-4, with D unclear. CDR3 size: 15 residues. CDR3 residues: CASSLATQGWEKRFF. DNA for the CDR3: TGTGCCAGCAGTTTAGCGACACAAGGTTGGGAAAAACGGTTTTTT.

This chain joins TRBV7-2 and TRBJ2-1; perhaps TRBD2 as D (5 bases). CDR1 and CDR2 from the germline V gene are SGHTA and FQGNSA. V lost 4 bases and J 8 bases, leaving 15 bases between the germline ends. This CDR3 contains 14 residues. The CDR3 nucleotides read TGTGCCAGCAGCTCGAGGACTGGCAAAGATGAGCAGTTCTTC. It encodes CASSSRTGKDEQFF.

This chain's CDR3 is CASSQEDRLNTEAFF. In DNA form, the CDR3 reads TGCGCCAGCAGCCAAGAAGACAGATTGAACACTGAAGCTTTCTTT. The rearrangement joins TRBV4-1 to TRBJ1-1, with a possible D match to TRBD1 (5 bases). V was clipped by 0 bases and J by 0 bases, with 8 bases between them. There are 15 residues in the CDR3. Germline V gene data show CDR1 as MGHRA and CDR2 as YSYEKL.

This rearrangement joins TRBV7-6 to TRBJ2-7; possibly TRBD1 for D (6 bases). The CDR3 sequence is 14 residues long. Germline values: CDR1 SGHVS, CDR2 FNYEAQ. V was shortened by 6 bases and J by 5 bases, with 17 bases between the two germline ends. The CDR3, as DNA: TGTGCCAGCAGTGCTTCAGGGGTCCTAAACGAGCAGTACTTC. Translation gives CASSASGVLNEQYF.

This clonotype was seen at least ten times. In DNA, the CDR3 is TGCAGCGTTGAGTGGGGAAGCGGTGGCTACACCTTC. Amino acid sequence: CSVEWGSGGYTF. This chain connects TRBV29-1 to TRBJ1-2; D not certain. Per germline, CDR1 SQVTM and CDR2 ANQGSEA. Deletions cut 3 bases from V and 7 bases from J, with 12 bases between. The CDR3 totals 12 residues.

This clonotype was observed a few times. The rearrangement joins TRBV27 to TRBJ2-7; TRBD2 aligns across 16 bases. This CDR3 spans 16 amino acids. J was trimmed by 4 bases and V by 5 bases; bases with no gene match: 5. The V gene's germline CDR1 is MNHEY and CDR2 SMNVEV (reference sequence). DNA of the CDR3: TGTGCCAGCAGTAGGGGACTAGCGGGAGGGCTTTACGAGCAGTACTTC. Protein sequence: CASSRGLAGGLYEQYF.

The rearrangement uses TRBV5-1 and TRBJ2-1, with 9 positions matching TRBD2. CDR1 and CDR2 from the germline V gene are SGHRS and YFSETQ. J gave up 8 bases and V 4 bases, and 13 bases lay outside the gene matches. The CDR3 sequence is 16 residues long. The CDR3, as DNA: TGCGCCAGCAGCGAGGCGGGGGGGCCTAATGTCTATGAGCAGTTCTTC. Translation gives CASSEAGGPNVYEQFF.

The sample holds many counts of this clonotype. CDR3 coding DNA: TGTGCCAGCAGCTTACAGGCTATGGCCGATACGCAGTATTTT. Protein product: CASSLQAMADTQYF. V and J are TRBV7-2 and TRBJ2-3, with D uncertain. CDR1 SGHTA and CDR2 FQGNSA come from the germline V gene. The CDR3 is 14 amino acids. V was cut by 2 bases and J by 6 bases, with 12 bases left in between.

In regard to this clonotype: At one boundary the junction diverges from the germline segment, which might be a read error. V is TRBV6-6 and J is TRBJ2-7; the D is unclear. The CDR3 spans 14 residues. From germline, CDR1 is MNHNY and CDR2 SVGAGI (reference sequence). CDR3 in amino acids: CVSSYATSAYEQYF. For the CDR3, the DNA is TGTGTCAGCAGTTACGCGACAAGCGCCTACGAGCAGTACTTC.

This clonotype was seen once. V and J are TRBV11-2 and TRBJ1-4; D might be TRBD1 (6 bases). The length of the CDR3 is 18 residues. The V and J ends lost 3 bases and 0 bases respectively, with 17 bases between them. Germline CDR1 reads SGHAT; CDR2 reads FQNNGV. DNA for the CDR3: TGTGCCAGCAGCTTTGGTCAGGGGTCCTTTGCAACTAATGAAAAACTGTTTTTT. This gives the protein CASSFGQGSFATNEKLFF.

This clonotype has a handful of counts. A read error may produce the germline difference seen at one junction end. This chain joins TRBV5-5 and TRBJ2-2, with TRBD2 as a possible D gene (6 bases). The CDR3 length is 15 residues. The V gene's germline CDR1 is SGHKS and CDR2 YYEKEE (reference sequence). Here the CDR3 reads CAGSEGTLNTGELFF. The CDR3 DNA is TGTGCCGGCAGCGAAGGGACTTTAAACACCGGGGAGCTGTTTTTT.

This clonotype was counted only a few times. The rearrangement joins TRBV29-1 to TRBJ2-7; D might be TRBD1 (6 bases). CDR1 SQVTM and CDR2 ANQGSEA come from the germline V gene. CDR3 length: 11 amino acids. V was cut by 6 bases and J by 3 bases, with 9 bases left in between. The CDR3 region has the DNA TGCAGCGTCCAGGGGATCTACGAGCAGTACTTC. Translation gives CSVQGIYEQYF.

The table lists this clonotype with many counts. V is TRBV27 and J is TRBJ1-2, with TRBD1 as a possible D gene (5 bases). Germline values: CDR1 MNHEY, CDR2 SMNVEV (reference sequence). The V and J ends lost 7 bases and 2 bases respectively, with 17 bases between them. CDR3 length: 15 amino acids. The CDR3 DNA reads as TGTGCCAGCAATCCCCATCGGGACCCCAACTATGGCTACACCTTC. Protein: CASNPHRDPNYGYTF.

The chain uses TRBV6-5 and TRBJ2-7; 9 nucleotides agree with TRBD1. Trimming at V came to 6 bases and at J to 10 bases, leaving 13 bases not matched to a gene. Germline V gene lookup returns CDR1 MNHEY and CDR2 SVGAGI. CDR3 length: 14 residues. The CDR3 DNA reads TGTGCCAGCAGCTGGAGGAGACAGGGGGAGCCCCAGTACTTC. This encodes CASSWRRQGEPQYF.

The chain carries TRBV7-2 and TRBJ1-1; D call uncertain. Trimming pared 0 bases from V and 7 bases from J, leaving 12 bases between. Germline CDR1 and CDR2: SGHTA and FQGNSA. This CDR3 comprises 14 residues. CDR3 DNA: TGTGCCAGCAGCTTAGCGGGCGTAAACCATGAAGCTTTCTTT. Translation: CASSLAGVNHEAFF.

The chain has TRBV2 and TRBJ2-2; TRBD1 agrees at 8 bases. Germline V gene sequence: CDR1 SNHLY, CDR2 FYNNEI. Trimming removed 0 bases from V and 7 bases from J; junction bases left unmatched: 4. The CDR3 totals 15 residues. In nucleotides, the CDR3 is TGTGCCAGCAGTGAAGCGGACAGGGAGGTCGGGGAGCTGTTTTTT. Protein product: CASSEADREVGELFF.